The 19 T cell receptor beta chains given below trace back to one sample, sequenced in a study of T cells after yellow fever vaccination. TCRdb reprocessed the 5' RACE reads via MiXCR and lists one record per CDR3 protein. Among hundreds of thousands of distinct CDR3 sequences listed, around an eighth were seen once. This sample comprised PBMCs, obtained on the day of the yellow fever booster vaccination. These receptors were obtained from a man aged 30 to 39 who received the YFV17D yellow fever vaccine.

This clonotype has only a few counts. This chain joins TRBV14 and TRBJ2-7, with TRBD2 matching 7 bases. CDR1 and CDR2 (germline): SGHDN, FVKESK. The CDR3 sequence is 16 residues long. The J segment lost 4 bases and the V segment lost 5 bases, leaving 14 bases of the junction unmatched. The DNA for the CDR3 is TGTGCCAGCAGCTCACCGACTAGCCGGGGTATATACGAGCAGTACTTC. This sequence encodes CASSSPTSRGIYEQYF. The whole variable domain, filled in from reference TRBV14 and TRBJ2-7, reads EAGVTQFPSHSVIEKGQTVTLRCDPISGHDNLYWYRRVMGKEIKFLLHFVKESKQDESGMPNNRFLAERTGGTYSTLKVQPAELEDSGVYFCASSSPTSRGIYEQYFGPGTRLTVT.

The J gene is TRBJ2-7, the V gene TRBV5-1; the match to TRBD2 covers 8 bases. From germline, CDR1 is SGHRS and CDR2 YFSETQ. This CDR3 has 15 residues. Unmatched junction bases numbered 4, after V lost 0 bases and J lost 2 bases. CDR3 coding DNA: TGCGCCAGCAGCTTGGACGGGACTAGAACCTACGAGCAGTACTTC. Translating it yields CASSLDGTRTYEQYF.

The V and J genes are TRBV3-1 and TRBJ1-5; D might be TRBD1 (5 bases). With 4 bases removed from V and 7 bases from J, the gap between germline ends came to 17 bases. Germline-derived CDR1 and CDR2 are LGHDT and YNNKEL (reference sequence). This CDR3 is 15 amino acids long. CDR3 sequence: CASSPRRGLGQPQHF. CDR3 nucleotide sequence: TGTGCCAGCAGCCCTCGAAGGGGATTGGGGCAGCCCCAGCATTTT.

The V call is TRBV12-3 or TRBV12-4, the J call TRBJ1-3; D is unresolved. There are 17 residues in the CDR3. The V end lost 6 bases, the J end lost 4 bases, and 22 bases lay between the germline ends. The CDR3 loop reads CASSRLHPSGRGNTIYF. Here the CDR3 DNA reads TGTGCCAGCAGCCGCCTACACCCGTCAGGACGCGGAAACACCATATATTTT.

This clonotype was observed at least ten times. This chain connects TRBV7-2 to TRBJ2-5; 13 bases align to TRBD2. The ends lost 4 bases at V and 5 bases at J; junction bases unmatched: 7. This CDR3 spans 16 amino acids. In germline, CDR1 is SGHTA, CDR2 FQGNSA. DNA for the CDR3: TGTGCCAGCAGCTCATGGACTAGCGGGAGCCAGGAGACCCAGTACTTC. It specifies CASSSWTSGSQETQYF. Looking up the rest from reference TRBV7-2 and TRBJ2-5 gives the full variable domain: GAGVSQSPSNKVTEKGKDVELRCDPISGHTALYWYRQSLGQGLEFLIYFQGNSAPDKSGLPSDRFSAERTGGSVSTLTIQRTQQEDSAVYLCASSSWTSGSQETQYFGPGTRLLVL.

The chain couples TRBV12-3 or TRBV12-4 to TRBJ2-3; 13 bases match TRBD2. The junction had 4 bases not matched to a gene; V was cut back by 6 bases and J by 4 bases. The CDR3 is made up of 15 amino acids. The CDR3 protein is CASSGLAGVADTQYF. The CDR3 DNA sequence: TGTGCCAGCAGCGGACTAGCGGGGGTCGCAGATACGCAGTATTTT.

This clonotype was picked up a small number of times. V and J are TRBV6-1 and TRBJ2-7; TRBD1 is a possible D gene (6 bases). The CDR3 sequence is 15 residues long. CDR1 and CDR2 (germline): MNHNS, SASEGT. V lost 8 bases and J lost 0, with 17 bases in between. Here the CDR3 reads CASRPTGFSSYEQYF. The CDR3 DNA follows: TGTGCCAGCCGCCCCACAGGGTTCAGCTCCTACGAGCAGTACTTC.

The chain's CDR3 is CASSYGRADEQFF. Written as DNA, the CDR3 is TGTGCCAGCAGTTATGGGCGGGCGGATGAGCAGTTCTTC. This chain links TRBV6-2 or TRBV6-3 with TRBJ2-1; D is possibly TRBD2 (5 bases). The CDR3 consists of 13 residues. The V gene's germline CDR1 is MNHEY and CDR2 SVGEGT. V was pared by 3 bases and J by 8 bases, with 11 bases between.

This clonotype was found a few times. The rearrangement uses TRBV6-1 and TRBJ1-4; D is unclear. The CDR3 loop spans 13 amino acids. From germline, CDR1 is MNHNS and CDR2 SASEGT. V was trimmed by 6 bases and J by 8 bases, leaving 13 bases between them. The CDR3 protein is CASSNPQREKLFF. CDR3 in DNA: TGTGCCAGCAGCAATCCCCAGAGGGAAAAACTGTTTTTT.

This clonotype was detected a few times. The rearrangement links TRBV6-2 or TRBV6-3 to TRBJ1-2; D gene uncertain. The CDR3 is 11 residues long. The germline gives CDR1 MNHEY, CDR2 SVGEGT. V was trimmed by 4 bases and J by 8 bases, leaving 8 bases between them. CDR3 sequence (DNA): TGTGCCAGCAGTTCGAGCCGGGGCTACACCTTC. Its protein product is CASSSSRGYTF.

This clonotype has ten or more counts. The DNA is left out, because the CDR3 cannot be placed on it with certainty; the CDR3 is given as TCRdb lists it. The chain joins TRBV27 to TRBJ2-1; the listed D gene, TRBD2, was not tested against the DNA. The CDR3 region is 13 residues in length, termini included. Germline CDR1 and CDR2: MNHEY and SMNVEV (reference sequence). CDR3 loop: CASSRDFGNEQFF.

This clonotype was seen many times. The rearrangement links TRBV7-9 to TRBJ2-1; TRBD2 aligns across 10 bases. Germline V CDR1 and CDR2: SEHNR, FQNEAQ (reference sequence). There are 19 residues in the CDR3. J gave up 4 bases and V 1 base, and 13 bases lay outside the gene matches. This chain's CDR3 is CASSLDGGLVLAGYNEQFF. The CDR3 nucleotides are TGTGCCAGCAGCTTAGATGGGGGTCTTGTACTAGCGGGATACAATGAGCAGTTCTTC.

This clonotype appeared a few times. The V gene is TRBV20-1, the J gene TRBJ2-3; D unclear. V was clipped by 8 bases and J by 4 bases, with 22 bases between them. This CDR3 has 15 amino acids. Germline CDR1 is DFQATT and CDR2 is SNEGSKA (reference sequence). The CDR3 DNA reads TGCAGTCTTCCTCCTCAGAGCAATTTCGCAGATACGCAGTATTTT. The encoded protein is CSLPPQSNFADTQYF.

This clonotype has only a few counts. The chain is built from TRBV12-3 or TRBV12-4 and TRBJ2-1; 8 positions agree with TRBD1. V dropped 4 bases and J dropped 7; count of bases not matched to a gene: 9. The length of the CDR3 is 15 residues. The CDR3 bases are TGTGCCAGCAGTTCCCCGGACAGGGCTGGTAATGAGCAGTTCTTC. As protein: CASSSPDRAGNEQFF.

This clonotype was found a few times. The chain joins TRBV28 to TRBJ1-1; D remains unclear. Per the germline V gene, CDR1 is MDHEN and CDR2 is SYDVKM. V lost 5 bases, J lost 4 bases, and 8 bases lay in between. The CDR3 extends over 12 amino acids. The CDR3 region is CASSLSLTEAFF. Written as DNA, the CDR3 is TGTGCCAGCAGTCTCAGTCTCACTGAAGCTTTCTTT.

The CDR3 protein is CASSKAIGADQETQYF. Written as DNA, the CDR3 is TGTGCCAGCAGCAAAGCGATCGGGGCAGACCAAGAGACCCAGTACTTC. This chain uses TRBV21-1 with TRBJ2-5; the table's TRBD1 call for D was not verified on the DNA. TRBV21-1 is listed as a pseudogene. The CDR3 length is 16 residues.

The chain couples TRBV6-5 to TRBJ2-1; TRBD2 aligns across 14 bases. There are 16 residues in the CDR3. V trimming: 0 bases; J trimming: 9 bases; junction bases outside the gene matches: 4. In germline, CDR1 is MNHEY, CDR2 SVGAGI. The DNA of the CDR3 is TGTGCCAGCAGTTACTCCGGGGGACTAGCGGGAGTTGAGCAGTTCTTC. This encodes CASSYSGGLAGVEQFF.

As DNA, the CDR3 is TGTGCCAGCAGCCCCCAGGGAGTCGGTGAAAAACTGTTTTTT. Protein: CASSPQGVGEKLFF. This chain joins TRBV7-8 and TRBJ1-4, with D perhaps TRBD1 (5 bases). Germline lookup yields CDR1 SGHVS and CDR2 FQNEAQ. V was clipped by 5 bases and J by 7 bases, with 14 bases between them. There are 14 residues in the CDR3.

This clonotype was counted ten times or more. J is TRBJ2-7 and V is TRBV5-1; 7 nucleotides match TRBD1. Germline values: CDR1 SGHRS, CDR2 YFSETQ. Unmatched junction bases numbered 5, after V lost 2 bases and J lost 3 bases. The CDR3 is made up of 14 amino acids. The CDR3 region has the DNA TGCGCCAGCAGCTTACAGGGGAGAGACTACGAGCAGTACTTC. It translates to CASSLQGRDYEQYF.